The 11 T cell receptor beta chains presented below share a single source sample, sequenced in a study of early T cells in non-severe SARS-CoV-2 infection. In TCRdb, the 5' RACE reads were re-called with MiXCR into one record per CDR3 protein. The sample consists of around 56,000 distinct CDR3 sequences, less than 15% of them appearing once. The sequences come from whole blood, collected at baseline. The receptors stem from an adult who was a healthcare worker with PCR-confirmed SARS-CoV-2 infection or an uninfected control (not recorded which).

The chain is built from TRBV29-1 and TRBJ2-1; TRBD2 matches at 8 bases. The germline V gene encodes CDR1 SQVTM and CDR2 ANQGSEA. The CDR3 loop spans 14 amino acids. The V segment lost 3 bases and the J segment 2 bases; nucleotides outside the gene matches: 3. CDR3 protein: CSVESGSPYNEQFF. The CDR3 region has the DNA TGCAGCGTTGAGAGCGGGAGCCCCTACAATGAGCAGTTCTTC.

In its sample, this clonotype was seen a few times. This chain links TRBV7-3 with TRBJ2-2; tentative D call: TRBD1 (5 bases). CDR3 length equals 15 residues. V was clipped by 6 bases and J by 1 base, with 12 bases between them. Per the germline V gene, CDR1 is SGHTA and CDR2 is FQGTGA. DNA for the CDR3: TGTGCCAGCAGGGCGACAGAAGTGAACACCGGGGAGCTGTTTTTT. Protein sequence: CASRATEVNTGELFF.

This clonotype was observed a few times. The chain couples TRBV5-1 to TRBJ2-1, with 14 bases matching TRBD2. Trimming at V came to 5 bases and at J to 9 bases, leaving 7 bases not matched to a gene. CDR1 SGHRS and CDR2 YFSETQ come from the germline V gene. This CDR3 spans 15 amino acids. The CDR3 DNA is TGCGCCAGCAGTCCCTATGGGACTAGCGGGGGTGAGCAGTTCTTC. It specifies CASSPYGTSGGEQFF.

This rearrangement joins TRBV30 to TRBJ1-1; TRBD1 might be the D (6 bases). The CDR3 has 14 residues. The V and J ends lost 2 bases and 5 bases respectively, with 15 bases between them. In germline, CDR1 is GTSNPN, CDR2 SVGIG (reference sequence). In nucleotides, the CDR3 is TGTGCCTGGAGTTGGGACATTCGGGGGACTGAAGCTTTCTTT. Amino acids: CAWSWDIRGTEAFF.

This clonotype was seen a handful of times. V usage is TRBV19 and J usage is TRBJ2-3; possibly TRBD1 for D (6 bases). The CDR3 has 19 residues. Trimming left V 3 bases short and J 0 bases short, with 22 bases between. Germline CDR1 LNHDA, CDR2 SQIVND (reference sequence). The CDR3 region is CASSMSTNRAGASTDTQYF. DNA of the CDR3: TGTGCCAGTAGTATGTCGACAAACCGGGCAGGGGCGAGCACAGATACGCAGTATTTT.

This chain joins TRBV2 and TRBJ2-1, with 11 bases identical to TRBD2. Germline V lookup: CDR1 SNHLY, CDR2 FYNNEI. Trimming at V came to 5 bases and at J to 8 bases, leaving 5 bases not matched to a gene. The CDR3 is 14 amino acids. CDR3 nucleotide sequence: TGTGCCAGCAGTCAACAGGGACTAGCGGATGAGCAGTTCTTC. It is translated as CASSQQGLADEQFF.

The chain couples TRBV7-2 to TRBJ2-5, with D perhaps given as TRBD1 or TRBD2 (5 bases each). Deletions cut 5 bases from V and 4 bases from J, with 14 bases between. CDR1 and CDR2 from the germline V gene are SGHTA and FQGNSA. This CDR3 comprises 14 residues. The CDR3 DNA reads as TGTGCCAGCAGCCACTCCGGGGCCCGAGAGACCCAGTACTTC. It specifies CASSHSGARETQYF.

This clonotype was detected ten times or more. The J gene is TRBJ2-3, the V gene TRBV19; the D is unclear. Germline CDR1 is LNHDA and CDR2 is SQIVND (reference sequence). The CDR3 extends over 13 amino acids. Trimming pared 9 bases from V and 0 bases from J, leaving 10 bases between. Here the CDR3 DNA reads TGTGCCAGCAGTGACTCTAGCACAGATACGCAGTATTTT. It is translated as CASSDSSTDTQYF.

This clonotype was picked up many times. This chain uses TRBV14 with TRBJ2-1, with 7 bases fitting TRBD2. Germline CDR1 and CDR2: SGHDN and FVKESK. The CDR3 is 16 amino acids. The trim removed 1 base at V and 5 bases at J, leaving 8 bases unmatched. This chain's CDR3 is CASSQVGGSMNNEQFF. DNA for the CDR3: TGTGCCAGCAGCCAAGTCGGCGGGAGTATGAACAATGAGCAGTTCTTC.

This clonotype appeared a few times. The chain carries TRBV5-1 and TRBJ1-2, with D tentatively TRBD1 (6 bases). V was pared by 0 bases and J by 8 bases, with 20 bases between. The CDR3 loop spans 16 amino acids. Germline CDR1 is SGHRS and CDR2 is YFSETQ. CDR3 region: CASSLDNGGLGGGYTF. CDR3 nucleotides: TGCGCCAGCAGCTTGGACAACGGGGGGCTAGGAGGCGGCTACACCTTC.

This clonotype was seen a handful of times. This sequence joins TRBV29-1 and TRBJ1-2; D is ambiguous. The CDR3 sequence is 14 residues long. V lost 4 bases, J lost 4 bases, and 16 bases lay in between. Germline CDR1 reads SQVTM; CDR2 reads ANQGSEA. The CDR3 loop is CSVGKSSEVYGYTF. The CDR3 region has the DNA TGCAGCGTTGGTAAGAGTTCCGAGGTCTATGGCTACACCTTC.